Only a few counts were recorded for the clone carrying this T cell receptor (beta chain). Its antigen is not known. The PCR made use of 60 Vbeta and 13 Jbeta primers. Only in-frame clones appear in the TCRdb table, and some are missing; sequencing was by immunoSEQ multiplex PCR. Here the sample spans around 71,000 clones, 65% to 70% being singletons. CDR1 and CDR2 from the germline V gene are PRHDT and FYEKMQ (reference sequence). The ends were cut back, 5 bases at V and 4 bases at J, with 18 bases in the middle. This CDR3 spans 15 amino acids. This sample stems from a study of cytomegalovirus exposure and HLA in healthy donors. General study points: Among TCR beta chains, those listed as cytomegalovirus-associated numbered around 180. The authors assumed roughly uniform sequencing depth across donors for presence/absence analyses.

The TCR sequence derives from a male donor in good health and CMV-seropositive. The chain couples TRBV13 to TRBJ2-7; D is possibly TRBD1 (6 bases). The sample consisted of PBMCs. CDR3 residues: CASSALGAHVYEQYF. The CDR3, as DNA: TGTGCCAGCAGCGCCCTGGGGGCCCATGTATACGAGCAGTACTTC.